The 19 T cell receptor beta chains presented below share a single source sample, sequenced in a study of T cells after yellow fever vaccination. Each CDR3 protein gets one entry after TCRdb re-called the 5' RACE reads with MiXCR. Of about 220,000 distinct CDR3 sequences in the sample, approximately 3.3% were seen once. The material was CD4+ T cells sorted from PBMCs, obtained 10 days after the yellow fever booster vaccination. These TCRs come from a man aged 18-30 years who received the YFV17D yellow fever vaccine.

This clonotype was found many times. V and J are TRBV7-2 and TRBJ2-3, with D possibly TRBD1 on 5 matching bases. Germline loops: CDR1 SGHTA, CDR2 FQGNSA. Trimming cost V 5 bases and J 2 bases, with 11 bases left between them. CDR3 size: 14 residues. The CDR3 nucleotides are TGTGCCAGCAGCAGATGGGGCCCCACAGATACGCAGTATTTT. This translates into CASSRWGPTDTQYF.

This clonotype was seen repeatedly, ten times or more. The chain carries TRBV12-3 or TRBV12-4 and TRBJ2-6, with 10 positions matching TRBD1. The CDR3 runs 15 residues. The V segment lost 8 bases and the J segment 2 bases; nucleotides outside the gene matches: 3. The CDR3 here is CASWDRGTGANVLTF. The CDR3 coding sequence is TGTGCCAGCTGGGACAGGGGAACTGGGGCCAACGTCCTGACTTTC.

This clonotype was seen at least ten times. The J gene is TRBJ2-3, the V gene TRBV5-1; D gene unclear. CDR3 length equals 16 residues. CDR1 and CDR2 from the germline V gene are SGHRS and YFSETQ. The V and J ends lost 1 base and 0 bases respectively, with 12 bases between them. This CDR3 reads CASSLPQWPSTDTQYF. CDR3 DNA: TGCGCCAGCAGCTTGCCTCAGTGGCCTAGCACAGATACGCAGTATTTT.

This clonotype has only a few counts. This sequence joins TRBV23-1 and TRBJ2-6; TRBD1 or TRBD2 may be the D gene (5 bases each). TRBV23-1 counts as an open reading frame of uncertain function. Trimming left V 3 bases short and J 3 bases short, with 6 bases between. The CDR3 totals 14 residues. CDR3 in amino acids: CASSQGDGANVLTF. The DNA for the CDR3 is TGCGCCAGCAGTCAGGGGGATGGGGCCAACGTCCTGACTTTC.

This clonotype was picked up many times. This rearrangement joins TRBV7-3 to TRBJ1-1; D gene unclear. V was shortened by 2 bases and J by 5 bases, with 9 bases between the two germline ends. This CDR3 is 13 amino acids long. The germline gives CDR1 SGHTA, CDR2 FQGTGA. The CDR3 DNA reads TGTGCCAGCAGCTTACTTCCAGGAACTGAAGCTTTCTTT. It codes for CASSLLPGTEAFF.

The chain joins TRBV7-7 to TRBJ2-5; D gene ambiguous. This CDR3 has 15 amino acids. V shed 5 bases and J shed 5 bases, with 18 bases lying between them. Germline lookup yields CDR1 SSHAT and CDR2 FNYEAQ (reference sequence). The CDR3 protein is CASSRWVGSIETQYF. The CDR3 coding sequence is TGTGCCAGCAGCCGCTGGGTGGGGTCGATTGAGACCCAGTACTTC.

This clonotype was counted a few times. The chain recombines TRBV6-1 with TRBJ1-1; D is unresolved. Looked up from germline, CDR1 is MNHNS and CDR2 is SASEGT. V was cut by 2 bases and J by 8 bases, with 15 bases left in between. CDR3 length equals 14 residues. CDR3 loop: CASSELQRRTEAFF. The CDR3 bases are TGTGCCAGCAGTGAACTGCAGAGACGGACCGAAGCTTTCTTT.

This clonotype was recorded at least ten times. V usage is TRBV12-3 or TRBV12-4 and J usage is TRBJ2-3; D call uncertain. The CDR3 extends over 11 amino acids. V lost 3 bases and J 9 bases, leaving 7 bases between the germline ends. The CDR3 nucleotides are TGTGCCAGCAGTTTGCGCGTCACGCAGTATTTT. Translation gives CASSLRVTQYF.

V and J are TRBV6-5 and TRBJ1-3; possible D gene TRBD1, 5 bases. CDR1 MNHEY and CDR2 SVGAGI come from the germline V gene. The CDR3 runs 16 residues. V was trimmed by 6 bases and J by 2 bases, leaving 17 bases between them. The CDR3 loop reads CASSQTGGITGNTIYF. The CDR3, as DNA: TGTGCCAGCAGCCAAACGGGGGGAATAACTGGAAACACCATATATTTT.

Only a few counts were recorded for this clonotype. The V gene is TRBV7-9, the J gene TRBJ2-3; the D gene is possibly TRBD2 (5 bases). The CDR3 totals 17 residues. V was trimmed by 6 bases and J by 3 bases, leaving 22 bases between them. Germline V gene lookup returns CDR1 SEHNR and CDR2 FQNEAQ (reference sequence). CDR3 bases: TGTGCCAGCAGGTCGGGGTGGCAGGCCCGCAAAACAGATACGCAGTATTTT. It translates to CASRSGWQARKTDTQYF.

This clonotype was recorded at least ten times. This rearrangement joins TRBV6-5 to TRBJ1-1, with D perhaps TRBD1 (6 bases). Germline-derived CDR1 and CDR2 are MNHEY and SVGAGI. This CDR3 has 15 residues. Trimming took 3 bases from V and 4 from J, leaving 15 bases between them. The CDR3, as DNA: TGTGCCAGCAGTTATGGGGGGGCGTCGGGCACTGAAGCTTTCTTT. Protein: CASSYGGASGTEAFF.

This clonotype was observed many times. V usage is TRBV6-2 or TRBV6-3 and J usage is TRBJ2-7; D remains ambiguous. CDR1 is MNHEY and CDR2 is SVGEGT in the germline V gene. CDR3 length: 13 amino acids. V dropped 6 bases and J dropped 3 bases, with 12 bases sitting between them. CDR3 nucleotide sequence: TGTGCCAGCAGCTCCCAGGTTGGCTACGAGCAGTACTTC. This codes for CASSSQVGYEQYF.

This clonotype was counted a few times. The junction departs from the called germline gene at one end, perhaps through a read error. V usage is TRBV14 and J usage is TRBJ2-1, with D tentatively TRBD2 (6 bases). Germline V lookup: CDR1 SGHDN, CDR2 FVKESK. The CDR3 contains 16 residues. Here the CDR3 DNA reads TGTGCCAGCAGACAAGGTCCTAGCGCGTTCTACAATGAGCAGTTCTTC. As protein: CASRQGPSAFYNEQFF. The full variable domain, rest sourced from reference TRBV14 and TRBJ2-1, is EAGVTQFPSHSVIEKGQTVTLRCDPISGHDNLYWYRRVMGKEIKFLLHFVKESKQDESGMPNNRFLAERTGGTYSTLKVQPAELEDSGVYFCASRQGPSAFYNEQFFGPGTRLTVL.

In its sample, this clonotype was seen a few times. The CDR3, as DNA: TGTGCCAGCTCGTCCAGGGGCCAGGGGGTCGATACGCAGTATTTT. Its translation: CASSSRGQGVDTQYF. The chain links TRBV18 to TRBJ2-3; 7 positions agree with TRBD1. Trimming removed 6 bases from V and 6 bases from J; junction bases left unmatched: 12. In germline, CDR1 is KGHSH, CDR2 LQKENI. This CDR3 is 15 amino acids long. Using reference TRBV18 and TRBJ2-3 for the parts outside the CDR3, the full variable domain is NAGVMQNPRHLVRRRGQEARLRCSPMKGHSHVYWYRQLPEEGLKFMVYLQKENIIDESGMPKERFSAEFPKEGPSILRIQQVVRGDSAAYFCASSSRGQGVDTQYFGPGTRLTVL.

In this sample, this clonotype turned up a few times. The chain employs TRBV7-9 and TRBJ2-2, with TRBD1 as a possible D gene (6 bases). Germline assignment: CDR1 SEHNR and CDR2 FQNEAQ (reference sequence). This CDR3 is 15 amino acids long. Trimming stripped 3 bases from V and 1 base from J, with 9 bases between. The CDR3 loop is CASSFMGQNTGELFF. The CDR3 DNA follows: TGTGCCAGCAGCTTTATGGGACAGAACACCGGGGAGCTGTTTTTT.

This clonotype was detected ten times or more. The chain links TRBV4-1 to TRBJ1-2; 8 bases map to TRBD1. This CDR3 region has 15 residues. The ends lost 1 base at V and 0 bases at J; junction bases unmatched: 1. Germline-derived CDR1 and CDR2 are MGHRA and YSYEKL. CDR3 residues: CASSQAGGPNYGYTF. DNA of the CDR3: TGCGCCAGCAGCCAAGCAGGGGGCCCTAACTATGGCTACACCTTC.

In its sample, this clonotype was seen a few times. The chain employs TRBV3-1 and TRBJ2-1; TRBD1 is a possible D gene (8 bases). Germline CDR1 and CDR2: LGHDT and YNNKEL (reference sequence). This CDR3 has 15 amino acids. V shed 6 bases and J shed 2 bases, with 14 bases lying between them. The CDR3 sequence is CASSDRGGTYNEQFF. CDR3 in DNA: TGTGCCAGCAGTGACAGGGGAGGGACCTACAATGAGCAGTTCTTC.

The CDR3 sequence is CASSPSPGQPSGNTIYF. CDR3 nucleotides: TGTGCCAGCAGTCCGTCTCCGGGACAGCCGTCTGGAAACACCATATATTTT. This chain connects TRBV12-3 or TRBV12-4 to TRBJ1-3; 7 nucleotides align to TRBD1. The ends lost 5 bases at V and 1 base at J; junction bases unmatched: 11. The CDR3 is made up of 17 amino acids.

This clonotype was recorded at least ten times. The chain is built from TRBV2 and TRBJ2-2; no definite D call. The length of the CDR3 is 14 residues. V gave up 11 bases and J gave up 3 bases, with 16 bases separating them. CDR1 is SNHLY and CDR2 is FYNNEI in the germline V gene. The CDR3 coding sequence is TGTGCCGGGGTTGAGCAGTTACACACCGGGGAGCTGTTTTTT. Translating it yields CAGVEQLHTGELFF.